The clone carrying this T cell receptor beta chain appeared a single time. The data belong to a study of blood T cell repertoires in COVID-19. As for the study in general: COVID-19 samples, acute and convalescent, were from the United States, Italy and Spain. The analysed material was cDNA or gDNA that came from T cells, B-cell-depleted T cells, or PBMCs.

Unmatched junction bases numbered 4, after V lost 5 bases and J lost 7 bases. The CDR3 loop spans 12 amino acids. CDR1 is SGHTA and CDR2 is FQGNSA in the germline V gene. Per the authors' pipeline: Reference gene primer amplification gave estimated nucleated cell counts. Profiling relied on immunoSEQ multiplex PCR, and the TCRdb table lists in-frame clones only, not all of them. That table is the source of V, J and clone size, and D and trimming were worked out from the DNA. The profile shows just over 650,000 clones, approximately 90% of them singletons. Sequencing was done on a sample of peripheral blood. The V gene is TRBV7-2, the J gene TRBJ2-7; 8 bases match TRBD1. This sequence was found in a woman aged 18-29 years with acute or convalescent COVID-19. CDR3 nucleotide sequence: TGTGCCAGCAGCCCGACAGGGGTAGAGCAGTACTTC. This translates into CASSPTGVEQYF. The variable domain in full, with the rest retrieved from reference TRBV7-2 and TRBJ2-7, is GAGVSQSPSNKVTEKGKDVELRCDPISGHTALYWYRQSLGQGLEFLIYFQGNSAPDKSGLPSDRFSAERTGGSVSTLTIQRTQQEDSAVYLCASSPTGVEQYFGPGTRLTVT.